Listed below are T cell receptor beta chains from one sample, sequenced in a study of T-cell memory formation after mild COVID-19. TCRdb re-derived calls from the 5' RACE reads in MiXCR, one entry per CDR3 protein. The sample has approximately 150,000 distinct CDR3 sequences, roughly 15% seen once. What was sequenced was PBMCs or a T cell subset sorted from them (not recorded which). The receptor source for this set is an adult woman who had mild COVID-19 (a few samples of this study predate the infection). Cell type and time point are not known. Each CDR3 is given with its conserved first and last residue. The D gene is left open where the match is weak. Expanded clones get a size class; other rows say once, few or many, or leave the size out.

D gene	J gene	clone size	V gene	CDR3 DNA	CDR3 protein
.	TRBJ2-1	few	TRBV5-6	TGTGCCAGCAGTCCCTTCCCCGACTCCTACAATGAGCAGTTCTTC	CASSPFPDSYNEQFF
TRBD2	TRBJ2-7	few	TRBV10-3	TGTGCCATCAGCGACAGCTCTAGCGGGAGTTACGAGCAGTACTTC	CAISDSSSGSYEQYF
.	TRBJ2-5	few	TRBV5-6	TGTGCCAGCAGCTTGGCGGGGTTGAGCCGGCAAGAGACCCAGTACTTC	CASSLAGLSRQETQYF
.	TRBJ2-5	.	TRBV4-1	TGCGCCAGCAGCCAAGATCATGTGGGTCAGACCCAGTACTTC	CASSQDHVGQTQYF
.	TRBJ2-1	few	TRBV11-2	TGTGCCAGCAGCACCAGCCCAGGGGCGCCCTTCTACAATGAGCAGTTCTTC	CASSTSPGAPFYNEQFF
.	TRBJ1-5	.	TRBV21-1	TGTGCCAGCATAAAGGATCAGCCCCAGCATTTT	CASIKDQPQHF
.	TRBJ2-2	few	TRBV25-1	TGTGCCAGCCAGGACGGACTCAACACCGGGGAGCTGTTTTTT	CASQDGLNTGELFF
TRBD2	TRBJ2-7	.	TRBV25-1	TGTGCCAGCAGTGATCGGGGACTAGCGGGCTTCTACGAGCAGTACTTC	CASSDRGLAGFYEQYF
.	TRBJ1-6	.	TRBV5-1	TGCGCCAGCAGCTTGGAGGGTTCGAATTCACCCCTCCACTTT	CASSLEGSNSPLHF
.	TRBJ1-5	few	TRBV9	TGTGCCAGCAGCGTAGGGGGACAAGATAATAGCAATCAGCCCCAGCATTTT	CASSVGGQDNSNQPQHF
.	TRBJ2-7	.	TRBV19	TGTGCCAGTAGTGAGACGGGAAAAGGCTACGAGCAGTACTTC	CASSETGKGYEQYF
.	TRBJ2-5	.	TRBV7-2	TGTGCCAGCAGCAGGGGAGGCACAGAGACCCAGTACTTC	CASSRGGTETQYF
.	TRBJ2-7	once	TRBV18	TGTGCCAGCTCACCACCTAATGGGAACTACGAGCAGTACTTC	CASSPPNGNYEQYF
.	TRBJ2-1	.	TRBV27	TGTGCCAGCAGTTTTGAGGCCGCAAGCTCCTACAATGAGCAGTTCTTC	CASSFEAASSYNEQFF
TRBD2	TRBJ2-1	few	TRBV20-1	TGCAGTGCTAGAGGGGGGGCTAGCGGGAGTGCCTACAATGAGCAGTTCTTC	CSARGGASGSAYNEQFF
TRBD1	TRBJ2-7	.	TRBV15	TGTGCCACCAGCAAGGACAGGGGAACCTACGAGCAGTACTTC	CATSKDRGTYEQYF
.	TRBJ2-1	few	TRBV5-1	TGCGCCAGCAGCTTGGGTCACAGGGACGCGAAGTATGAGCAGTTCTTC	CASSLGHRDAKYEQFF
TRBD1	TRBJ2-2	.	TRBV24-1	TGTGCCACCAGTTTCACAGGGGTGACATGGGGCACCGGGGAGCTGTTTTTT	CATSFTGVTWGTGELFF
.	TRBJ2-3	.	TRBV29-1	TGCAGCGTTGATCTGCGGGATACGCAGTATTTT	CSVDLRDTQYF
TRBD2	TRBJ2-7	.	TRBV6-1	TGTGCCAGCAGTGATAGGGCTAGCGGGGGCAAGTACGAGCAGTACTTC	CASSDRASGGKYEQYF
.	TRBJ2-7	many	TRBV7-2	TGTGCCAGCAGCTTCGGTCGCGAGCAGTACTTC	CASSFGREQYF
TRBD1	TRBJ2-1	.	TRBV7-9	TGTGCCAGCAGCCTTACCGGGACAGGGGTAAACAATGAGCAGTTCTTC	CASSLTGTGVNNEQFF
.	TRBJ2-1	.	TRBV15	TGTGCCACCAGCAGACCCGGGACCCTCACCACCTACAATGAGCAGTTCTTC	CATSRPGTLTTYNEQFF
.	TRBJ2-2	.	TRBV7-9	TGTGCCAGCAGCTTAGTAGGGACGAACACCGGGGAGCTGTTTTTT	CASSLVGTNTGELFF
.	TRBJ2-1	.	TRBV12-3/TRBV12-4	TGTGCCAGCAGTTTCTTACCGGGTGGCTACAATGAGCAGTTCTTC	CASSFLPGGYNEQFF
.	TRBJ2-1	few	TRBV19	TGTGCCAGTAGCCTGGCTAGGAGGGTGGGGGAGCAGTTCTTC	CASSLARRVGEQFF
.	TRBJ2-7	.	TRBV7-9	TGTGCCAGCAGCACCGGACTACAGGCCTACGAGCAGTACTTC	CASSTGLQAYEQYF
.	TRBJ1-2	.	TRBV29-1	TGCAGCGTTCGCCACCTATCGTCTAACTATGGCTACACCTTC	CSVRHLSSNYGYTF
TRBD1	TRBJ1-4	.	TRBV18	TGTGCCAGCTCAGCAACCGGGACAGGGGTGACAACTAATGAAAAACTGTTTTTT	CASSATGTGVTTNEKLFF
.	TRBJ1-2	few	TRBV2	TGTGCCAGCAGTGATCCCGTGGGGACATTCGGTTCTAACTATGGCTACACCTTC	CASSDPVGTFGSNYGYTF
.	TRBJ2-3	.	TRBV20-1	TGCAGTGCAGGTAGCGGAGGCACAGATACGCAGTATTTT	CSAGSGGTDTQYF
.	TRBJ2-7	few	TRBV27	TGTGCCAGCAGTCTTACGAGGGGCTACGAGCAGTACTTC	CASSLTRGYEQYF